This paragraph reports one T cell receptor (beta chain). The assay was immunoSEQ multiplex PCR, and TCRdb's table has in-frame clones only and misses some. The data show more than 550,000 clones, with roughly 87% seen just once and 34% held by the top ten. The donors were adults (healthy and HIV-negative) with no recent acute infections or vaccinations. These data come from a study of shared clonotypes between healthy human individuals. The CDR3 sequence is 14 residues long. Germline loops: CDR1 SGHNT, CDR2 YYREEE (reference sequence). V gave up 4 bases and J gave up 0 bases, with 10 bases separating them.

The sequence came from a man younger than 35 in good health. Some clones in this sample may be carry-over from other donors' samples. Sequencing was carried out using memory CD8+ T cells from PBMCs. The subset was: CD45RO+ cells pooled with CCR7-negative TemRA cells. The rearrangement uses TRBV5-4 and TRBJ1-1, with a possible D match to TRBD1 (6 bases). The chain's CDR3 is CASSPGGLNTEAFF. CDR3 nucleotide sequence: TGTGCCAGCAGCCCCGGGGGCTTGAACACTGAAGCTTTCTTT.